This is a list of T cell receptor beta chains from one sample in a study of CD8 T cells in ankylosing spondylitis. TCRdb re-analysed the 5' RACE reads in MiXCR, keeping a single row per CDR3 protein. The data contain about 800,000 distinct CDR3 sequences, 12% of them singletons. Sequenced input: blood, either unsorted or a sorted T cell fraction (not recorded which). These receptors were obtained from a male donor with ankylosing spondylitis. The CDR3 runs from the conserved cysteine through the conserved F or W. Each record gives: clone size, V gene, CDR3 length, J gene, CDR3 protein. Size tells how often a clone was seen (once, few, many) or the class of an expanded clone, and some rows leave it out.

-	TRBV29-1	13	TRBJ2-2	CSGGGQSTGELFF
once	TRBV20-1	13	TRBJ2-7	CSASLDRTLKQYF
-	TRBV18	16	TRBJ1-1	CASSPPGQGMVGEAFF
-	TRBV11-2	16	TRBJ2-5	CASRPIAGPRIETQYF
-	TRBV4-3	16	TRBJ2-5	CASSPQLAVMGETQYF
many	TRBV19	15	TRBJ2-1	CASSRSGGVYNEQFF
few	TRBV20-1	15	TRBJ2-1	CSASQGGPSYNEQFF
-	TRBV20-1	13	TRBJ2-7	CSASGGRVYEQYF
-	TRBV3-1	18	TRBJ2-1	CASSQGWPGLAVYNEQFF
many	TRBV20-1	14	TRBJ2-5	CSAREVRASETQYF
-	TRBV5-1	14	TRBJ2-1	CASRGGGSDNEQFF
few	TRBV24-1	16	TRBJ2-5	CATSDLGTSNQETQYF
-	TRBV27	14	TRBJ2-4	CASRAQRGENIQYF
-	TRBV4-3	13	TRBJ2-5	CASSRQDGETQYF
few	TRBV7-2	13	TRBJ1-2	CASSLGPRRGYTF
many	TRBV10-3	13	TRBJ2-3	CAISGQDTDTQYF
few	TRBV18	12	TRBJ2-7	CASSEDPYEQYF
-	TRBV9	13	TRBJ2-7	CASGTGDVYEQYF
-	TRBV9	13	TRBJ2-7	CASSSDIDYEQYF
few	TRBV18	13	TRBJ1-1	CASSPDRGYGAFF
-	TRBV6-5	15	TRBJ2-7	CASSYSRGADYEQYF
many	TRBV5-1	13	TRBJ1-1	CASSFDENTEAFF
-	TRBV10-1	16	TRBJ2-1	CASSEVGAGGQNEQFF
-	TRBV4-1	14	TRBJ1-2	CASSRQGLDYGYTF
few	TRBV12-3/TRBV12-4	14	TRBJ1-4	CASSLPGTGGKLFF
-	TRBV18	16	TRBJ1-1	CASSPGRTGGGTEAFF
many	TRBV28	12	TRBJ1-1	CASSFLQGKAFF
many	TRBV20-1	12	TRBJ2-3	CSATGDTDTQYF
few	TRBV20-1	11	TRBJ1-2	CSARNHYGYTF
-	TRBV7-9	15	TRBJ2-1	CASSTDRMGTNEQFF
few	TRBV20-1	14	TRBJ1-5	CSARGTLRDQPQHF
once	TRBV20-1	14	TRBJ2-2	CSALGRTNTGELFF
few	TRBV5-1	13	TRBJ1-1	CASSLAPGAEAFF
few	TRBV7-2	13	TRBJ2-3	CASSLDGRRAQYF
few	TRBV9	18	TRBJ2-2	CASSVEAGGRRGTGELFF
-	TRBV6-5	14	TRBJ1-6	CASSYKGLNSPLHF
-	TRBV7-2	14	TRBJ1-4	CASSLSLSAEKLFF
many	TRBV7-3	15	TRBJ2-3	CASSLGGTRADTQYF
-	TRBV5-5	14	TRBJ1-6	CASSPGLNNSPLHF
-	TRBV20-1	14	TRBJ1-1	CSANGATGFTEAFF
many	TRBV20-1	16	TRBJ2-5	CSASPRWGLSQETQYF
-	TRBV19	16	TRBJ2-1	CASSIRGQGLGNEQFF
many	TRBV7-2	13	TRBJ1-1	CASSLVWNTEAFF
-	TRBV28	15	TRBJ1-2	CASTPESAGHHGYTF
-	TRBV11-2	17	TRBJ2-1	CASSFLTFPGGPDEQFF
few	TRBV7-9	13	TRBJ2-1	CASSQQGYNEQFF
few	TRBV29-1	13	TRBJ1-5	CSVEAHRGEPQHF
-	TRBV10-3	13	TRBJ1-2	CAISETGGYGYTF